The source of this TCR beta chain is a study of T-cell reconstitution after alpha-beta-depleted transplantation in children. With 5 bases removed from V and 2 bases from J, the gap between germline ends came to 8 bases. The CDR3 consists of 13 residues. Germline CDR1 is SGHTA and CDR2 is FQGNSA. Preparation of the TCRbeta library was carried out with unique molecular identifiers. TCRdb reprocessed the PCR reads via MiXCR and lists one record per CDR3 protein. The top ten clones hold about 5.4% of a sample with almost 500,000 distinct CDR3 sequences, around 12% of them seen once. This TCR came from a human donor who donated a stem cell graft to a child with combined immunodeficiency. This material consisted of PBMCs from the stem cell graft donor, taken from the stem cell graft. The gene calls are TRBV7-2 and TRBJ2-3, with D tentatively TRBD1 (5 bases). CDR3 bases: TGTGCCAGCAGCAAGGACAACACAGATACGCAGTATTTT. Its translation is CASSKDNTDTQYF.